A selection of T cell receptor beta chains follows, all from one sample in a study of blood T cells in healthy people across ages. TCRdb analysed the 5' RACE reads with MiXCR anew, one entry per CDR3 protein. This sample has 650,000 to 1,000,000 distinct CDR3 sequences, with around 36% found just once. The specimen sequenced was blood. These receptors were collected from a man between 18 and 35 years old in good health. The CDR3 runs from the conserved cysteine through the conserved F or W. D genes are given only for firm matches. Rows give clone size only sometimes, using once, few, many, or a class for an expanded clone.

TRBV12-3/TRBV12-4	TRBJ2-7	.	.	CASSLGVISHEQYF	TGTGCCAGCAGTTTAGGAGTGATATCCCACGAGCAGTACTTC
TRBV5-1	TRBJ2-5	many	TRBD2	CASSLGLAGPQETQYF	TGCGCCAGCAGCTTGGGTCTAGCGGGGCCACAAGAGACCCAGTACTTC
TRBV4-1	TRBJ2-3	once	TRBD1	CASSQTTGGWADTQYF	TGCGCCAGCAGCCAAACGACAGGGGGGTGGGCAGATACGCAGTATTTT
TRBV29-1	TRBJ1-1	.	.	CSVEDLGGPGTEAFF	TGCAGCGTTGAAGATTTGGGGGGCCCGGGGACTGAAGCTTTCTTT
TRBV10-3	TRBJ1-6	few	.	CAIRTRTASSYNSPLHF	TGTGCCATCAGGACCAGGACAGCAAGCTCCTATAATTCACCCCTCCACTTT
TRBV5-1	TRBJ2-1	.	TRBD1	CASATGWNEQFF	TGCGCCAGCGCGACAGGGTGGAATGAGCAGTTCTTC
TRBV12-3/TRBV12-4	TRBJ2-5	many	TRBD2	CATRRSSGEETQYF	TGTGCCACCCGTAGATCTAGCGGTGAGGAGACCCAGTACTTC
TRBV7-2	TRBJ2-7	.	.	CASSYRDFYEQYF	TGTGCCAGCAGCTACAGGGACTTCTACGAGCAGTACTTC
TRBV15	TRBJ1-5	many	TRBD1	CATSRAGGPQPQHF	TGTGCCACCAGCAGAGCAGGGGGACCTCAGCCCCAGCATTTT
TRBV9	TRBJ2-2	once	.	CASSPEGLPPPNTGELFF	TGTGCCAGCAGCCCGGAGGGACTGCCACCCCCGAACACCGGGGAGCTGTTTTTT
TRBV7-2	TRBJ1-2	few	.	CASSLGFEGYGYTF	TGTGCCAGCAGCTTAGGATTTGAGGGATATGGCTACACCTTC
TRBV20-1	TRBJ2-3	.	.	CSAVRDSTDTQYF	TGCAGTGCTGTTCGGGACTCGACAGATACGCAGTATTTT
TRBV10-3	TRBJ2-7	.	.	CAISESHSAGGEQYF	TGTGCCATCAGTGAGTCACACTCCGCGGGTGGCGAGCAGTACTTC
TRBV5-5	TRBJ2-5	few	TRBD2	CASSFIAGDKETQYF	TGTGCCAGCAGCTTTATAGCGGGGGACAAAGAGACCCAGTACTTC
TRBV4-1	TRBJ1-2	.	.	CASSQGRQGGDGYTF	TGCGCCAGCAGCCAAGGAAGGCAGGGCGGGGATGGCTACACCTTC
TRBV10-3	TRBJ2-3	.	TRBD2	CAISAPAASGNQDTQYF	TGTGCCATCAGTGCCCCCGCGGCTAGCGGAAACCAAGATACGCAGTATTTT
TRBV7-9	TRBJ2-4	.	.	CASSSPLKGNIQYF	TGTGCCAGCAGCTCACCTTTAAAGGGGAACATTCAGTACTTC
TRBV7-6	TRBJ1-5	few	.	CASSLGVGHQPQHF	TGTGCCAGCAGCTTAGGGGTAGGGCATCAGCCCCAGCATTTT
TRBV10-3	TRBJ2-5	.	.	CAIRRRLDQETQYF	TGTGCCATCAGACGACGACTGGACCAAGAGACCCAGTACTTC
TRBV7-9	TRBJ2-3	few	.	CASRPSPDTQYF	TGTGCCAGCAGGCCGTCCCCAGATACGCAGTATTTT
TRBV2	TRBJ1-2	few	.	CASNIAGNYGYTF	TGTGCCAGCAACATAGCCGGGAACTATGGCTACACCTTC
TRBV7-2	TRBJ1-2	.	TRBD1	CASSLVGTANYGYTF	TGTGCCAGCAGCTTAGTTGGGACAGCCAACTATGGCTACACCTTC
TRBV6-2/TRBV6-3	TRBJ2-4	few	.	CASFGRDLAKNIQYF	TGTGCCAGCTTCGGTAGAGACTTAGCCAAAAACATTCAGTACTTC
TRBV7-2	TRBJ1-5	.	.	CASSIQYSNQPQHF	TGTGCCAGCAGCATACAGTATAGCAATCAGCCCCAGCATTTT
TRBV7-8	TRBJ2-1	few	.	CASSLELNRNEQFF	TGTGCCAGCAGCTTAGAACTAAATAGGAATGAGCAGTTCTTC
TRBV29-1	TRBJ2-5	.	TRBD1	CSVTGAGETQYF	TGCAGCGTTACAGGGGCCGGGGAGACCCAGTACTTC
TRBV5-1	TRBJ2-1	few	TRBD2	CASSLLLAGGYNEQFF	TGCGCCAGCAGCCTACTTCTAGCGGGGGGCTACAATGAGCAGTTCTTC
TRBV7-2	TRBJ1-5	.	.	CASSLATATVRQPQHF	TGTGCCAGCAGCTTAGCCACTGCCACTGTGCGGCAGCCCCAGCATTTT
TRBV25-1	TRBJ2-7	.	.	CASSEGGSTRDNEQYF	TGTGCCAGCAGTGAAGGGGGGTCCACGAGGGACAATGAGCAGTACTTC
TRBV6-6	TRBJ1-4	.	TRBD1	CASSRDRVTNEKLFF	TGTGCCAGCAGCCGAGACAGGGTTACTAATGAAAAACTGTTTTTT
TRBV5-1	TRBJ1-1	.	.	CASSFQGVAFF	TGCGCCAGCAGCTTCCAGGGTGTAGCTTTCTTT
TRBV7-2	TRBJ2-7	.	.	CASSLYSAGATCEQYF	TGTGCCAGCAGCTTATATTCGGCAGGGGCTACCTGCGAGCAGTACTTC
TRBV9	TRBJ2-5	few	.	CASSHADNEQYF	TGTGCCAGCAGTCACGCGGACAATGAGCAGTACTTC
TRBV20-1	TRBJ1-5	once	.	CSAAQDDNQPQHF	TGCAGTGCGGCACAGGATGACAATCAGCCCCAGCATTTT
TRBV5-5	TRBJ2-1	many	TRBD1	CASSQERDSYEQFF	TGTGCCAGCAGCCAGGAACGGGACAGTTATGAGCAGTTCTTC
TRBV6-2/TRBV6-3	TRBJ2-1	.	TRBD2	CASSPLAGGQNEQFF	TGTGCCAGCAGTCCACTAGCGGGGGGGCAAAATGAGCAGTTCTTC
TRBV5-1	TRBJ2-7	few	.	CASSPTAYSYEQYF	TGCGCCAGCAGCCCGACAGCCTACTCCTACGAGCAGTACTTC
TRBV7-6	TRBJ2-7	many	.	CASSLSGALAYEQYF	TGTGCCAGCAGCCTCTCAGGGGCGCTTGCCTACGAGCAGTACTTC
TRBV5-1	TRBJ1-6	.	TRBD1	CASSLDRGDSPLHF	TGCGCCAGCAGCTTGGACAGGGGAGATTCACCCCTCCACTTT
TRBV7-2	TRBJ2-1	few	TRBD2	CASSLLAGAVRNEQFF	TGTGCCAGCAGCTTATTAGCGGGGGCAGTCCGGAATGAGCAGTTCTTC
TRBV4-2	TRBJ2-1	few	.	CASSGRLEGESREQFF	TGTGCCAGCAGCGGAAGACTAGAAGGGGAGAGCCGTGAGCAGTTCTTC
TRBV11-2	TRBJ1-1	.	.	CASSPNENTEAFF	TGTGCCAGCAGCCCAAACGAGAACACTGAAGCTTTCTTT
TRBV4-2	TRBJ2-2	.	TRBD2	CASSQLYASGGANTGELFF	TGTGCCAGCAGCCAATTGTATGCTAGCGGGGGGGCAAACACCGGGGAGCTGTTTTTT
TRBV20-1	TRBJ2-7	.	.	CSATGGLRHDEQYF	TGCAGTGCTACAGGGGGGTTACGCCACGACGAGCAGTACTTC
TRBV6-1	TRBJ2-1	.	.	CANRVQGENEQFF	TGTGCCAACAGGGTACAAGGGGAGAATGAGCAGTTCTTC
TRBV28	TRBJ1-1	few	.	CASSLAHLGEAFF	TGTGCCAGCAGTTTAGCCCATCTGGGCGAAGCTTTCTTT
TRBV20-1	TRBJ2-7	.	.	CSARRLESSYNEQYF	TGCAGTGCTAGACGGTTGGAGAGCTCCTACAATGAGCAGTACTTC
TRBV6-1	TRBJ1-5	.	.	CASQLQGPNQPQHF	TGTGCCAGCCAACTTCAGGGGCCTAATCAGCCCCAGCATTTT
TRBV12-3/TRBV12-4	TRBJ2-5	many	TRBD2	CASSGLAGSSWETQYF	TGTGCCAGCTCGGGACTAGCGGGGTCTTCCTGGGAGACCCAGTACTTC
TRBV7-9	TRBJ2-7	.	TRBD2	CASSAAGLATYYEQYF	TGTGCCAGCAGCGCCGCGGGACTAGCGACCTACTACGAGCAGTACTTC
TRBV24-1	TRBJ2-1	.	.	CATSPGQSSYNEQFF	TGTGCCACCAGCCCGGGACAAAGCTCCTACAATGAGCAGTTCTTC
TRBV27	TRBJ2-1	.	.	CASSSRAPPNTEQFF	TGTGCCAGCAGTAGCCGGGCCCCTCCGAACACTGAGCAGTTCTTC
TRBV5-6	TRBJ2-1	few	.	CASRLYTESSYNEQFF	TGTGCCAGCAGGCTTTATACGGAGAGCTCCTACAATGAGCAGTTCTTC
TRBV4-3	TRBJ2-1	many	TRBD2	CASSQVTGAGDYNEQFF	TGCGCCAGCAGCCAAGTGACTGGAGCGGGGGACTACAATGAGCAGTTCTTC
TRBV12-3/TRBV12-4	TRBJ1-4	.	.	CASSPPGQVGEKLFF	TGTGCCAGCAGTCCGCCGGGCCAAGTCGGGGAAAAACTGTTTTTT
TRBV4-2	TRBJ2-1	.	.	CASSQVLSRGADNEQFF	TGTGCCAGCAGCCAAGTTCTTAGCAGGGGGGCAGACAATGAGCAGTTCTTC
TRBV21-1	TRBJ2-3	.	.	CASTKNALSIDTQYF	TGTGCCAGCACCAAAAACGCTCTGTCCATAGATACGCAGTATTTT
TRBV12-3/TRBV12-4	TRBJ1-5	few	.	CASSPPSGRGEPQHF	TGTGCCAGCAGTCCCCCATCGGGCAGGGGAGAGCCCCAGCATTTT
TRBV9	TRBJ1-5	.	.	CASSATSGVGQPQHF	TGTGCCAGCAGCGCGACCTCGGGAGTTGGTCAGCCCCAGCATTTT